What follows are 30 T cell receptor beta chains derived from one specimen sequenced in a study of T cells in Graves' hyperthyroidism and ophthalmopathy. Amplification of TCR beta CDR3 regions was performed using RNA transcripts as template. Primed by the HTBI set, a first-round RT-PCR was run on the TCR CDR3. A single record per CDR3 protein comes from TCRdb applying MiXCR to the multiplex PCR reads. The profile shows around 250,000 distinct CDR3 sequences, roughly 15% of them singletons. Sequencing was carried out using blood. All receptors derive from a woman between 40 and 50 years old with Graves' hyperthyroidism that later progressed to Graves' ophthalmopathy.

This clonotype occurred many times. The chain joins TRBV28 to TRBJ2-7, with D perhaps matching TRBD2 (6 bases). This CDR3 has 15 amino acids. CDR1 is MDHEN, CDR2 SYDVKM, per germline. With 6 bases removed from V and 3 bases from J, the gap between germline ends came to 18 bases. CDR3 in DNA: TGTGCCAGCAGCTCCGGGACTTTTACGTTCTACGAGCAGTACTTC. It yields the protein CASSSGTFTFYEQYF.

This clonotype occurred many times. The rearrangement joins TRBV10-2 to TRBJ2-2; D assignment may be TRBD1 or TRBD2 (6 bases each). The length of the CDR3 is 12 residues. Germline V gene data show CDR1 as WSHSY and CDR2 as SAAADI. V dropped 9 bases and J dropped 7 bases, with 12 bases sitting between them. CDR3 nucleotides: TGCGCCAGTACGGGGGCAAACGGGGAGCTGTTTTTT. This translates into CASTGANGELFF.

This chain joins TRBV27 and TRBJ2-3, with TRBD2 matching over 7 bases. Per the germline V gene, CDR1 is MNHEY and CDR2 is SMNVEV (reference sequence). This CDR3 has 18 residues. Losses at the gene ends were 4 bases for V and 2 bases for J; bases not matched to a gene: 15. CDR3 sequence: CASSSAPVSGASTDTQYF. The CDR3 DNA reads TGTGCCAGCAGTTCCGCTCCAGTGAGCGGGGCCTCCACAGATACGCAGTATTTT.

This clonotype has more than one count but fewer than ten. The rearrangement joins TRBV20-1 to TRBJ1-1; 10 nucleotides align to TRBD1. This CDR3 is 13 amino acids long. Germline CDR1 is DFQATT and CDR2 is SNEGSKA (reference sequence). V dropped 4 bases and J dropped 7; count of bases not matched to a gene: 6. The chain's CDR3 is CSATFGDRGEAFF. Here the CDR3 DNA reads TGCAGTGCTACTTTCGGGGACAGGGGTGAAGCTTTCTTT.

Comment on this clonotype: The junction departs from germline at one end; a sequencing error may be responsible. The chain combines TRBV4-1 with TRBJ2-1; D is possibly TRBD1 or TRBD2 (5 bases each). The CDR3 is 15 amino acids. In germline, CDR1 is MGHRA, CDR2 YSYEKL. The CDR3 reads CASSPRGQLYNEQSF. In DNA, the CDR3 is TGCGCCAGCAGCCCACGGGGCCAGCTATACAATGAGCAGTCCTTC.

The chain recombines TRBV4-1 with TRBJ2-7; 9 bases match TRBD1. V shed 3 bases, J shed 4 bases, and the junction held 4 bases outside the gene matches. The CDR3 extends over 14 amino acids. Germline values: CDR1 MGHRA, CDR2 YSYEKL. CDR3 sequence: CASSHPGQGYEQYF. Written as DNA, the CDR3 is TGCGCCAGCAGCCATCCGGGACAGGGTTACGAGCAGTACTTC.

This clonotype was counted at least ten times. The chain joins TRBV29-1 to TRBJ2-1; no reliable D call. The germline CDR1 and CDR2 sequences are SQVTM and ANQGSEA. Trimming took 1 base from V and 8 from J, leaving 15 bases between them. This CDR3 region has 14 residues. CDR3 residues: CSVEGPAEVDEQFF. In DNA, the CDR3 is TGCAGCGTTGAAGGGCCGGCAGAAGTAGATGAGCAGTTCTTC.

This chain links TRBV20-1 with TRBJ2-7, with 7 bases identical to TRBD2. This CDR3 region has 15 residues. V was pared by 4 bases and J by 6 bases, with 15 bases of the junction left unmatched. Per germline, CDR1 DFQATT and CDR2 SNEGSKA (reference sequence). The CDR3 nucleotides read TGCAGTGCTAAGGAAGCGGGATTAGTCCCCCTCGAGCAGTACTTC. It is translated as CSAKEAGLVPLEQYF.

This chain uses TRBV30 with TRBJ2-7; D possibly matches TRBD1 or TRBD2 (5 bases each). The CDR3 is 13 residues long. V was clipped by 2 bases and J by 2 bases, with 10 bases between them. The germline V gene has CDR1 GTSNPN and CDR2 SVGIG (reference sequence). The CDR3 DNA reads TGTGCCTGGAGTCACGGGACCACCTACGAGCAGTACTTC. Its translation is CAWSHGTTYEQYF.

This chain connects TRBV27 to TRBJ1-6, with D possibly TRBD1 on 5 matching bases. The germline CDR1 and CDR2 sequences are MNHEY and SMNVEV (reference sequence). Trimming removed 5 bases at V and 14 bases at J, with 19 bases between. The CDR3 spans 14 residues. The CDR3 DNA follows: TGTGCCAGCAGTGTCCGGGACGGACTTTCCACCCTCCACTTT. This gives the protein CASSVRDGLSTLHF.

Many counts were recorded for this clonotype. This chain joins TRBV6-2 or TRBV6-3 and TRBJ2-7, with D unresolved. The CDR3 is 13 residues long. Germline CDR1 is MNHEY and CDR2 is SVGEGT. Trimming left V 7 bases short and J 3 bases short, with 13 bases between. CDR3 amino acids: CASNSGSFYEQYF. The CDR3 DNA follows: TGTGCCAGCAACTCGGGTTCATTCTACGAGCAGTACTTC.

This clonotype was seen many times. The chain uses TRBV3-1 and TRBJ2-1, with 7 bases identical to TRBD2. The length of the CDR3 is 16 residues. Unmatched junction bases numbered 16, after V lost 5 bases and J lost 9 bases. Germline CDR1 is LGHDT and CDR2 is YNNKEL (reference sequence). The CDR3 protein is CASSSLSFGLGGEQFF. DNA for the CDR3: TGTGCCAGCAGCTCATTATCCTTCGGACTAGGCGGTGAGCAGTTCTTC.

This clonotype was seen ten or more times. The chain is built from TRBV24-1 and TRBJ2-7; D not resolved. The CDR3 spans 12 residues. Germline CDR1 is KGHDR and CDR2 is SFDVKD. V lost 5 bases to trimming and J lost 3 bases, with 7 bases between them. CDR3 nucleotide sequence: TGTGCCACCAGTGGCCAGGACTACGAGCAGTACTTC. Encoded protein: CATSGQDYEQYF.

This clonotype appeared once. CDR3 nucleotides: TGTGCCAGCAGTCCGTCAATAGGGACTGAAGCTTTCTTT. It is translated as CASSPSIGTEAFF. V usage is TRBV27 and J usage is TRBJ1-1; D is uncertain. The CDR3 contains 13 residues. V was trimmed by 5 bases and J by 5 bases, leaving 12 bases between them. Germline V gene data show CDR1 as MNHEY and CDR2 as SMNVEV (reference sequence).

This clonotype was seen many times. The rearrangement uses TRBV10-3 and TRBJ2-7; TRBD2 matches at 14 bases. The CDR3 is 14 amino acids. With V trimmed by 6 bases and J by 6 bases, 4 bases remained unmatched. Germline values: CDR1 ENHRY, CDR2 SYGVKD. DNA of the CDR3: TGTGCCATCAGGGGGACTAGCGGGAGTGCCGAGCAGTACTTC. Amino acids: CAIRGTSGSAEQYF.

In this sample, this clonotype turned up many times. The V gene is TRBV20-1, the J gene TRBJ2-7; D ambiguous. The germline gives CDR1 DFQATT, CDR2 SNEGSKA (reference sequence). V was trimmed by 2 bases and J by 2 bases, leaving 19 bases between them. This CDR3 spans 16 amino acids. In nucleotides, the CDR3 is TGCAGTGCTAGACACTCCCGAGGCTCACAAACCTACGAGCAGTACTTC. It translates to CSARHSRGSQTYEQYF.

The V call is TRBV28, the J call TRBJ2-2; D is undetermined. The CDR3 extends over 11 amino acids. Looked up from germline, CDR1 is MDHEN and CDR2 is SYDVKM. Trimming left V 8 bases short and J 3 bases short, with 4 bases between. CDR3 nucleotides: TGTGCCAGCTCCCACACCGGGGAGCTGTTTTTT. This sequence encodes CASSHTGELFF. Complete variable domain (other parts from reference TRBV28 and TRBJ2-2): DVKVTQSSRYLVKRTGEKVFLECVQDMDHENMFWYRQDPGLGLRLIYFSYDVKMKEKGDIPEGYSVSREKKERFSLILESASTNQTSMYLCASSHTGELFFGEGSRLTVL.

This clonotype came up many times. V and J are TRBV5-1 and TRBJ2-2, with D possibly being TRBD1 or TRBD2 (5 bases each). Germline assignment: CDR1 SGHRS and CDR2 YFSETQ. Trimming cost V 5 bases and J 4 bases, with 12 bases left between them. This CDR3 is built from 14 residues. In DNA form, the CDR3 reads TGCGCCAGCAGGTGGGGAGACAGCACCGGGGAGCTGTTTTTT. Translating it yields CASRWGDSTGELFF.

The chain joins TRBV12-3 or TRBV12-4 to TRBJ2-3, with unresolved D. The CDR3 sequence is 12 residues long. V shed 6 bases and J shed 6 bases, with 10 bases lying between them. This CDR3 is CASRVDKDTQYF. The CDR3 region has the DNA TGTGCCAGCAGGGTTGATAAGGATACGCAGTATTTT.

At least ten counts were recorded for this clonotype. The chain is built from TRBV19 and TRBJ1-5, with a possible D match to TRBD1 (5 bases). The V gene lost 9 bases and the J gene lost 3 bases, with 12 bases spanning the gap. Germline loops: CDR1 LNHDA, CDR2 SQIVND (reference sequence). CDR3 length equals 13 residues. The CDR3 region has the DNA TGTGCCAGCCGGGACTTCTCCAATCAGCCCCAGCATTTT. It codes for CASRDFSNQPQHF.

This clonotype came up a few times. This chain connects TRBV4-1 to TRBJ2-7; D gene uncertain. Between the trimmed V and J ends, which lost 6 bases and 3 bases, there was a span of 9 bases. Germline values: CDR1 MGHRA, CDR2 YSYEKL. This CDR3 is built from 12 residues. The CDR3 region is CASRGRGYEQYF. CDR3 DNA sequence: TGCGCCAGCAGAGGCAGAGGCTACGAGCAGTACTTC.

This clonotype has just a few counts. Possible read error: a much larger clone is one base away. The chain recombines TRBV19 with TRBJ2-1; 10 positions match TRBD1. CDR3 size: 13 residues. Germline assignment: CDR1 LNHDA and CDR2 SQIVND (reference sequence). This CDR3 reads CASRGQGRHERFF. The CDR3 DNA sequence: TGTGCCAGTAGGGGACAGGGGCGACATGAGCGGTTCTTC.

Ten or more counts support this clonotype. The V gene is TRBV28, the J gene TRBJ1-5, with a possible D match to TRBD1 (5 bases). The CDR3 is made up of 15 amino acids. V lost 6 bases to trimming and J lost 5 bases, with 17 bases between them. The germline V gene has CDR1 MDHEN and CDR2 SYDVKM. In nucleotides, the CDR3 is TGTGCCAGCAGCCCCGGGAGGGGACGTGATCAGCCCCAGCATTTT. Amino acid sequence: CASSPGRGRDQPQHF.

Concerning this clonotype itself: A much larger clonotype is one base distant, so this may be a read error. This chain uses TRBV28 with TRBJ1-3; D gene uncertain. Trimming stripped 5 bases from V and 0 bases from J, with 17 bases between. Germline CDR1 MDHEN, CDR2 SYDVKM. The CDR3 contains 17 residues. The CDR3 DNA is TGTGCCAGCAGTGGACCAATTTCCTGGAGCTCTGGAAACACCATATATTTT. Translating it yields CASSGPISWSSGNTIYF.

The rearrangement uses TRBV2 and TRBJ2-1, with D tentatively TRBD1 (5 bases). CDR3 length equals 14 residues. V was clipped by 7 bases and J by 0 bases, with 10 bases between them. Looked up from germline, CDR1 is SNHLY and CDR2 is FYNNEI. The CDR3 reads CASKDTGSYNEQFF. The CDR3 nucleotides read TGTGCCAGCAAGGACACTGGCTCCTACAATGAGCAGTTCTTC. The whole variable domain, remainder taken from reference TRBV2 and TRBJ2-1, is EPEVTQTPSHQVTQMGQEVILRCVPISNHLYFYWYRQILGQKVEFLVSFYNNEISEKSEIFDDQFSVERPDGSNFTLKIRSTKLEDSAMYFCASKDTGSYNEQFFGPGTRLTVL.

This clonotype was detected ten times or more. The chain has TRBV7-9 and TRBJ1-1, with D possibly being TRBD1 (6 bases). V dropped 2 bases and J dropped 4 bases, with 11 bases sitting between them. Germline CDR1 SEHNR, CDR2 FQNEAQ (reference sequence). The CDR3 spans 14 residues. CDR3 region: CASSLLGAPTEAFF. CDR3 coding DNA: TGTGCCAGCAGCTTACTGGGGGCCCCCACTGAAGCTTTCTTT.

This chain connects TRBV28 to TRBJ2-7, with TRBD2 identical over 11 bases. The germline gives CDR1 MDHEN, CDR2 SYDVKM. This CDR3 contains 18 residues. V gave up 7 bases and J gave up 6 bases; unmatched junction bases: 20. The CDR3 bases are TGTGCCAGCACCTCCTGGGAGGCTAGCGGGGGGAGAGGCGGCGAGCAGTACTTC. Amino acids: CASTSWEASGGRGGEQYF. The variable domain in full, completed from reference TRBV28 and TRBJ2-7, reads DVKVTQSSRYLVKRTGEKVFLECVQDMDHENMFWYRQDPGLGLRLIYFSYDVKMKEKGDIPEGYSVSREKKERFSLILESASTNQTSMYLCASTSWEASGGRGGEQYFGPGTRLTVT.

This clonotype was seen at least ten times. The CDR3, as DNA: TGTGCCTGGAGCGAGGGACAGGGGGCAATCTACGAGCAGTACTTC. Protein sequence: CAWSEGQGAIYEQYF. The chain combines TRBV30 with TRBJ2-7; 12 nucleotides line up with TRBD1. The germline gives CDR1 GTSNPN, CDR2 SVGIG (reference sequence). CDR3 size: 15 residues. V lost 3 bases and J lost 3; bases outside the gene matches: 6.

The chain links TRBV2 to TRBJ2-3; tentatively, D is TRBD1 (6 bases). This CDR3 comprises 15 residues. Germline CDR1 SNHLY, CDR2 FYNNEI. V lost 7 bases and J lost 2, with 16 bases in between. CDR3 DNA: TGTGCCAGCACGCGCAAGCAGGGGCTCACAGATACGCAGTATTTT. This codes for CASTRKQGLTDTQYF. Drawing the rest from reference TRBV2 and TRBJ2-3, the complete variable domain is EPEVTQTPSHQVTQMGQEVILRCVPISNHLYFYWYRQILGQKVEFLVSFYNNEISEKSEIFDDQFSVERPDGSNFTLKIRSTKLEDSAMYFCASTRKQGLTDTQYFGPGTRLTVL.

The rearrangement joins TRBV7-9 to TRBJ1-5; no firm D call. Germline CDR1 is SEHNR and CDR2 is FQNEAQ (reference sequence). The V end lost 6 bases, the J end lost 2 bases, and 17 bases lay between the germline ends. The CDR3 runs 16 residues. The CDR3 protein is CASRRAGRRGNQPQHF. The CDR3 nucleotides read TGTGCCAGCAGGCGGGCAGGTAGAAGAGGCAATCAGCCCCAGCATTTT.